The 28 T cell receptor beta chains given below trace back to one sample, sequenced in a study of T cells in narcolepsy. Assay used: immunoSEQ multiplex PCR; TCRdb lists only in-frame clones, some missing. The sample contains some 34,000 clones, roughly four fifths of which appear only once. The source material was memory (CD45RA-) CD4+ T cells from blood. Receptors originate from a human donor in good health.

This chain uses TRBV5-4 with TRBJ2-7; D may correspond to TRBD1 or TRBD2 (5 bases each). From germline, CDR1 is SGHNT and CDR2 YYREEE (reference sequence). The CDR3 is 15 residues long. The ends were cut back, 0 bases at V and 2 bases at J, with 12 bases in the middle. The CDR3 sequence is CASSLEAGSPYEQYF. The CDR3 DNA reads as TGTGCCAGCAGCTTGGAGGCAGGGAGCCCCTACGAGCAGTACTTC.

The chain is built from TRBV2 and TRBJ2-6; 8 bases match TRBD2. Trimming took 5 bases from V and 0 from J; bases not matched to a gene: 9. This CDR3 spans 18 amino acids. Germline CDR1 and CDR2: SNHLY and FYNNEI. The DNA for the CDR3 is TGTGCCAGCAGTCCCCGGACTAGCTCGATCTCTGGGGCCAACGTCCTGACTTTC. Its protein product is CASSPRTSSISGANVLTF.

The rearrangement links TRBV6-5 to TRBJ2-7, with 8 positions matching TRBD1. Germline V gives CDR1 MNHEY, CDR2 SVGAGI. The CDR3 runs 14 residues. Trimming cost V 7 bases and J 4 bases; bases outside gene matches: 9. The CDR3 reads CASKPGQVRYEQYF. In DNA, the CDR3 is TGTGCCAGCAAACCGGGACAGGTGAGGTACGAGCAGTACTTC.

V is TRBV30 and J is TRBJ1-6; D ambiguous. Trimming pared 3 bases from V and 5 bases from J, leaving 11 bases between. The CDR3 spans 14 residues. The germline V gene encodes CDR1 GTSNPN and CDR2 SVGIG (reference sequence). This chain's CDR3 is CAWRVVGNNSPLHF. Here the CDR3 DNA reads TGTGCCTGGAGGGTAGTTGGAAATAATTCACCCCTCCACTTT.

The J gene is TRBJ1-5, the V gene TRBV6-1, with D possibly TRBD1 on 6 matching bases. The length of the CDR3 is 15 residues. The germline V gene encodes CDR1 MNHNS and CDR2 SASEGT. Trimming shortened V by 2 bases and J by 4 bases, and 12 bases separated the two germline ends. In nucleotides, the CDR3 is TGTGCCAGCAGTGAACAGAGGACAGAGAATCAGCCCCAGCATTTT. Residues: CASSEQRTENQPQHF.

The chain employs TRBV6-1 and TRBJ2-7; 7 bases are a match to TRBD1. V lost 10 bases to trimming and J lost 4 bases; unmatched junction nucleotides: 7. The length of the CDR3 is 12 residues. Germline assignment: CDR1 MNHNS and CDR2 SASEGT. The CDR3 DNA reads TGTGCCACCCAGGGGGTACGGTACGAGCAGTACTTC. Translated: CATQGVRYEQYF.

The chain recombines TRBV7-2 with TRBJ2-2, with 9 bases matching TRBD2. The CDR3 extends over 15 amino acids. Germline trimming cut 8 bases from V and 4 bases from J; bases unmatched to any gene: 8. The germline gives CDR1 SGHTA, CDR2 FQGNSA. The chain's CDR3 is CASLDQREATGELFF. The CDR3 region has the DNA TGTGCCAGCTTGGACCAGCGGGAGGCCACCGGGGAGCTGTTTTTT.

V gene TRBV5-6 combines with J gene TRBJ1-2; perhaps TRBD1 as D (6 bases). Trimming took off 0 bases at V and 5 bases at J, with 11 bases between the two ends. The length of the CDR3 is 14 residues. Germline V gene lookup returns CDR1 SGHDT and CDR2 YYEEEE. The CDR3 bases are TGTGCCAGCAGCTTGGCAGGGGCGCCTTATGGCTACACCTTC. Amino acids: CASSLAGAPYGYTF.

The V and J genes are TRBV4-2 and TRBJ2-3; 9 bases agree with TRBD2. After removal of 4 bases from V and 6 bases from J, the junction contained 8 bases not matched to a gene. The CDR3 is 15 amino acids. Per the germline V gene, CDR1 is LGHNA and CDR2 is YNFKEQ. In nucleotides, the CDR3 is TGTGCCAGCAGCCTTTCCGGGACTAGCTACGATACGCAGTATTTT. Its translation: CASSLSGTSYDTQYF.

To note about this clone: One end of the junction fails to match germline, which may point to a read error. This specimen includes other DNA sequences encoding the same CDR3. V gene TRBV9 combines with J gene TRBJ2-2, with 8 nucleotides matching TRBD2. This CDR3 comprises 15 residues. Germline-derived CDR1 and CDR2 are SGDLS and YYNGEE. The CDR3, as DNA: TGTGCCAGCAGTCAGACTAGCGTGGGCACCGGGGAGCTGTTTTTC. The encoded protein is CASSQTSVGTGELFF.

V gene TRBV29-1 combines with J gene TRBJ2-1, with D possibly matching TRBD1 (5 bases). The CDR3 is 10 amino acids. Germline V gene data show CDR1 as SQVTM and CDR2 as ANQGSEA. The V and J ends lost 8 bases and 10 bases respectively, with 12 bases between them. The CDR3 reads CSLGPPEQFF. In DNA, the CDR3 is TGCAGCTTGGGGCCGCCGGAGCAGTTCTTC.

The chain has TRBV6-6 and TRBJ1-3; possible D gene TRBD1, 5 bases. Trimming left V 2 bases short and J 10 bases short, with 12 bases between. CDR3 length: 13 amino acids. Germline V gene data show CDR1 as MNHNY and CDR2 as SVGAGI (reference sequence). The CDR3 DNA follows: TGTGCCAGCAGTTACAGGGGCCAACGGACCATATATTTT. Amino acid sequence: CASSYRGQRTIYF.

The CDR3 reads CASSPPRGSGVDNEQFF. In DNA, the CDR3 is TGTGCCAGCTCACCTCCACGGGGTAGCGGGGTTGACAATGAGCAGTTCTTC. The rearrangement links TRBV18 to TRBJ2-1, with TRBD2 identical over 8 bases. The ends lost 3 bases at V and 5 bases at J; junction bases unmatched: 12. Germline assignment: CDR1 KGHSH and CDR2 LQKENI. This CDR3 contains 17 residues.

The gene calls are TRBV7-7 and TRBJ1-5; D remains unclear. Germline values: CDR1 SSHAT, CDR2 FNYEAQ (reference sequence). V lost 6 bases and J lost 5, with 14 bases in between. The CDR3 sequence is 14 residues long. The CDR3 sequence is CASSAGLLDQPQHF. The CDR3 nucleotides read TGTGCCAGCAGTGCGGGTTTACTAGATCAGCCCCAGCATTTT.

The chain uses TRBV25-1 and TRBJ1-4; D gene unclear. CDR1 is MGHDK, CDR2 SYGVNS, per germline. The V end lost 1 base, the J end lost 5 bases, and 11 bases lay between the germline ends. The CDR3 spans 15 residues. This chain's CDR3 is CASSEFRQLNEKLFF. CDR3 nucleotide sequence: TGTGCCAGCAGTGAATTCCGGCAGTTAAATGAAAAACTGTTTTTT.

The chain's CDR3 is CASSTKPGRNYGYTF. In DNA, the CDR3 is TGTGCCAGCAGCACTAAACCGGGACGGAACTATGGCTACACCTTC. This sequence joins TRBV9 and TRBJ1-2, with D possibly TRBD1 on 5 matching bases. This CDR3 contains 15 residues. Germline V gene sequence: CDR1 SGDLS, CDR2 YYNGEE. The V and J ends lost 4 bases and 2 bases respectively, with 15 bases between them.

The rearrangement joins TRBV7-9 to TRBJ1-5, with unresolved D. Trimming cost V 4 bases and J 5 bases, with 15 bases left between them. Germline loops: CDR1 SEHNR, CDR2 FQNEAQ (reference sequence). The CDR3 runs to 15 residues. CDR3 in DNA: TGTGCCAGCAGCTCGCGAGACACTGGGGATCAGCCCCAGCATTTT. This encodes CASSSRDTGDQPQHF.

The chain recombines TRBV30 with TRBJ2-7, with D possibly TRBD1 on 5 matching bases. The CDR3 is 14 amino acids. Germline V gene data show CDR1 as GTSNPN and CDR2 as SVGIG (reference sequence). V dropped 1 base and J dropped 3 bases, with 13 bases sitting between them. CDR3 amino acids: CAWSGTLRGYEQYF. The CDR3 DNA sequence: TGTGCCTGGAGTGGGACACTAAGGGGCTACGAGCAGTACTTC.

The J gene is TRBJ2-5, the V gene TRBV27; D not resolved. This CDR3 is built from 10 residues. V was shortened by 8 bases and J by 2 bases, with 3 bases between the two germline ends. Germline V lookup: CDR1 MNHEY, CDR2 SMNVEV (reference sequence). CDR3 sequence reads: CASRQETQYF. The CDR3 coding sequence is TGTGCCAGCCGGCAAGAGACCCAGTACTTC.

CDR3 in amino acids: CASSPTTGNYGYTF. The CDR3 nucleotides are TGTGCCAGCAGCCCCACGACAGGGAACTATGGCTACACCTTC. The rearrangement uses TRBV7-3 and TRBJ1-2; TRBD1 aligns across 7 bases. J lost 2 bases, V lost 5 bases, and 5 bases had no gene match. CDR1 is SGHTA and CDR2 is FQGTGA in the germline V gene. The CDR3 has 14 amino acids.

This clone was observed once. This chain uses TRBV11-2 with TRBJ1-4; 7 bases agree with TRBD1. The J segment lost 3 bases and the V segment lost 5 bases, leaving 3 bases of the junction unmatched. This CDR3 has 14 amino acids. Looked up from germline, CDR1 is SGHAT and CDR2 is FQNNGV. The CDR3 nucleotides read TGTGCCAGCAGCCCCGGACAGGCTAATGAAAAACTGTTTTTT. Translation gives CASSPGQANEKLFF.

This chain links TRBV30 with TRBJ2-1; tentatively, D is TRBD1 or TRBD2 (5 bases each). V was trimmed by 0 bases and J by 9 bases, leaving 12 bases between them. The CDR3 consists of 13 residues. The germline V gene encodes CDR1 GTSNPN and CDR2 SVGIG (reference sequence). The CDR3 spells CAWSVEGRREQFF. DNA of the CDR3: TGTGCCTGGAGTGTCGAGGGGCGGCGTGAGCAGTTCTTC.

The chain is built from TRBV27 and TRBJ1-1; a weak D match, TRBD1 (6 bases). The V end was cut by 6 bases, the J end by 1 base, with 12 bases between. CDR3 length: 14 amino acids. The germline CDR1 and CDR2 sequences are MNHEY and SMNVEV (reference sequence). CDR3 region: CASRKQGSNTEAFF. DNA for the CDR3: TGTGCCAGCAGGAAACAGGGTTCGAACACTGAAGCTTTCTTT.

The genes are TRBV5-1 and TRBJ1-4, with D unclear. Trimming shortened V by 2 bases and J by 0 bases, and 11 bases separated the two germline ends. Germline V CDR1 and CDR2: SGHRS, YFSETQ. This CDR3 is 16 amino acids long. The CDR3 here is CASSLGSSATNEKLFF. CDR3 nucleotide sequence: TGCGCCAGCAGCTTAGGGAGCTCTGCAACTAATGAAAAACTGTTTTTT. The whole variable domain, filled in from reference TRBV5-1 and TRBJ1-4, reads KAGVTQTPRYLIKTRGQQVTLSCSPISGHRSVSWYQQTPGQGLQFLFEYFSETQRNKGNFPGRFSGRQFSNSRSEMNVSTLELGDSALYLCASSLGSSATNEKLFFGSGTQLSVL.

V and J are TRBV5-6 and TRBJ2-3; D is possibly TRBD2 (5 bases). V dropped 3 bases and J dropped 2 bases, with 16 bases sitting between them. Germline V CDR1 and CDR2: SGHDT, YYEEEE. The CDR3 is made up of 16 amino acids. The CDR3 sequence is CASSSAFGGFTDTQYF. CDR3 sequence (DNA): TGTGCCAGCAGCTCCGCGTTCGGCGGGTTCACAGATACGCAGTATTTT. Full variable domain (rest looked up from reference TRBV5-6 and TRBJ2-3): DAGVTQSPTHLIKTRGQQVTLRCSPKSGHDTVSWYQQALGQGPQFIFQYYEEEERQRGNFPDRFSGHQFPNYSSELNVNALLLGDSALYLCASSSAFGGFTDTQYFGPGTRLTVL.

The CDR3 DNA follows: TGTGCCAGCAGTGACTCCGGACAGGCGGCCTATGGCTACACCTTC. Protein product: CASSDSGQAAYGYTF. The chain has TRBV6-4 and TRBJ1-2; 7 bases agree with TRBD1. The CDR3 sequence is 15 residues long. Germline values: CDR1 MRHNA, CDR2 SNTAGT. V lost 0 bases, J lost 4 bases, and 5 bases stayed unmatched.

This chain's CDR3 is CASGRGDTEAFF. In nucleotides, the CDR3 is TGTGCCAGTGGCCGGGGAGACACTGAAGCTTTCTTT. The V gene is TRBV19, the J gene TRBJ1-1; the D is unclear. V was pared by 8 bases and J by 3 bases, with 10 bases between. This CDR3 spans 12 amino acids. The germline gives CDR1 LNHDA, CDR2 SQIVND (reference sequence). Using reference TRBV19 and TRBJ1-1 for the parts outside the CDR3, the full variable domain is DGGITQSPKYLFRKEGQNVTLSCEQNLNHDAMYWYRQDPGQGLRLIYYSQIVNDFQKGDIAEGYSVSREKKESFPLTVTSAQKNPTAFYLCASGRGDTEAFFGQGTRLTVV.

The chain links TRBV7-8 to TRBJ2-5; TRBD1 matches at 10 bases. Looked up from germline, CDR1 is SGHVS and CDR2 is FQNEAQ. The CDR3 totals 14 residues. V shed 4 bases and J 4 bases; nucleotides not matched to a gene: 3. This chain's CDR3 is CASSSGTGVETQYF. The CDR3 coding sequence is TGTGCCAGCAGCTCCGGGACAGGGGTAGAGACCCAGTACTTC.